This is a list of T cell receptor beta chains from one sample in a study of cytomegalovirus exposure and HLA in healthy donors. Assay: immunoSEQ multiplex PCR; the TCRdb copy retains only in-frame clones and omits some. The sample has tens of thousands of clones, nearly 80% seen once. Sequencing was carried out using PBMCs. The receptors derive from a female donor in good health and CMV-seronegative. Both conserved end residues are part of each CDR3.

v_call cdr3_aa
TRBV30 CACQLTGAGGNTIYF
TRBV30 CAWSVAGQTNEKLFF
TRBV28 CASSLVSYEQYF
TRBV28 CASSLRGLPYEQYF
TRBV5-1 CASSSSGGAVQETQYF
TRBV10-1 CASSELPGQGTSSTDTQYF
TRBV18 CASSPQEIYEQYF
TRBV7-6 CASSRQENTEAFF
TRBV28 CASLARALVQPQHF
TRBV4-1 CASSQAGRYEKLFF
TRBV2 CASSGRGLAGVSHTQYF
TRBV6-5 CASCPAGDNYGYTF
TRBV6-6 CASSYDRQAYEQYF